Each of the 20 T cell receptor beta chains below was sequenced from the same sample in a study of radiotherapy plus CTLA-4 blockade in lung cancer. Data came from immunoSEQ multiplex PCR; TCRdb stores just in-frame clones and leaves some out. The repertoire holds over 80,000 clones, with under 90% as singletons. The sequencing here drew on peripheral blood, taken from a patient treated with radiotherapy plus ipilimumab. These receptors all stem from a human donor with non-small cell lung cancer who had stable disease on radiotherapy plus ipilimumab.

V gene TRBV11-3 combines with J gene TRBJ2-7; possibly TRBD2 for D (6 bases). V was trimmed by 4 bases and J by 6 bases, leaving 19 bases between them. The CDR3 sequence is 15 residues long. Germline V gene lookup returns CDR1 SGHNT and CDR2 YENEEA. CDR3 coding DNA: TGTGCCAGCAGCTCCCTCAGGAACGGGAGAGGCGAGCAGTACTTC. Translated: CASSSLRNGRGEQYF.

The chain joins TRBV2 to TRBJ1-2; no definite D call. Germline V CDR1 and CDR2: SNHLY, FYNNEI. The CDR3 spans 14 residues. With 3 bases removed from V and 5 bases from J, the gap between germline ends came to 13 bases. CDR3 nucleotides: TGTGCCAGCAGTGAGGGCACTTCTCCATATGGCTACACCTTC. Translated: CASSEGTSPYGYTF.

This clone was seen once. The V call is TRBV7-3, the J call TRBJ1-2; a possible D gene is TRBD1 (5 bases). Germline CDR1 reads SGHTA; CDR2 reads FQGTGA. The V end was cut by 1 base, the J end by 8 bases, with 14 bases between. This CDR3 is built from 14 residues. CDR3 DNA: TGTGCCAGCAGCTTAATGAGGGACCGTAGCGGCTACACCTTC. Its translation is CASSLMRDRSGYTF.

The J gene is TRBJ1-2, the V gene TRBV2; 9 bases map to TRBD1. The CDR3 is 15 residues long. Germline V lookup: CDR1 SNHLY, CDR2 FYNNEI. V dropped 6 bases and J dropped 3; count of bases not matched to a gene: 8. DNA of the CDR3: TGTGCCAGCAGGGGGGACAGGGATTATTACTATGGCTACACCTTC. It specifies CASRGDRDYYYGYTF.

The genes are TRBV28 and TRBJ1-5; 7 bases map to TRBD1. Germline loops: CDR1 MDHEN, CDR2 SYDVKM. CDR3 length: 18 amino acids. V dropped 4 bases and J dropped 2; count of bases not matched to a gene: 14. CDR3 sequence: CASSSDEIRQGGNQPQHF. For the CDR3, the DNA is TGTGCCAGCAGTTCCGACGAAATCCGACAGGGTGGCAATCAGCCCCAGCATTTT.

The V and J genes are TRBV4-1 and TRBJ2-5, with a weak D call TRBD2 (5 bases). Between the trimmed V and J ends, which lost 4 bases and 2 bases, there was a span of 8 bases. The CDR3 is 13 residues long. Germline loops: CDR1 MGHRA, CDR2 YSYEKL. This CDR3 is CASSRGLQETQYF. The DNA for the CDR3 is TGCGCCAGCAGCCGCGGACTGCAAGAGACCCAGTACTTC.

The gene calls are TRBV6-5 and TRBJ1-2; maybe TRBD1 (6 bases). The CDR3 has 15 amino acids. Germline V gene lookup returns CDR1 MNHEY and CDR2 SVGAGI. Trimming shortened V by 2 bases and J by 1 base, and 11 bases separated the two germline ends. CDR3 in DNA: TGTGCCAGCAGTTACGGAGGGGGTGATAACTATGGCTACACCTTC. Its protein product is CASSYGGGDNYGYTF.

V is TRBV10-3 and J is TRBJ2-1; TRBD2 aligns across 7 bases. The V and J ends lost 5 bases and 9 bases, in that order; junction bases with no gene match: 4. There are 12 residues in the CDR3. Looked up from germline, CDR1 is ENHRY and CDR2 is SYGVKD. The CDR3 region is CAISSGGGEQFF. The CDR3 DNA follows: TGTGCCATCAGTTCGGGGGGTGGTGAGCAGTTCTTC.

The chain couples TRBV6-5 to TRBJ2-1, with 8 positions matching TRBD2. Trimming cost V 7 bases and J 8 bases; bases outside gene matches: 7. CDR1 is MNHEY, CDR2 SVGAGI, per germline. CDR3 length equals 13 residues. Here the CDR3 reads CASKNSGSHEQFF. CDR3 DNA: TGTGCCAGCAAAAACAGCGGGAGCCATGAGCAGTTCTTC.

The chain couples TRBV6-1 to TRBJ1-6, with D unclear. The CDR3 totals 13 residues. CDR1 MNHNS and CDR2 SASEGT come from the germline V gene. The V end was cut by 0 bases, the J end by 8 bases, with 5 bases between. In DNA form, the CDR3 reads TGTGCCAGCAGTGAAGCGCAGCATTCACCCCTCCACTTT. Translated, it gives CASSEAQHSPLHF.

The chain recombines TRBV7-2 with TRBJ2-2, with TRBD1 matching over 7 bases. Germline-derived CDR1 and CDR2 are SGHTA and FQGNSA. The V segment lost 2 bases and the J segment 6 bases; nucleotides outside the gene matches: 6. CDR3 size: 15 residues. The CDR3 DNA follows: TGTGCCAGCAGCTTAACAGGGGTCAGGGCCGGGGAGCTGTTTTTT. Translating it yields CASSLTGVRAGELFF.

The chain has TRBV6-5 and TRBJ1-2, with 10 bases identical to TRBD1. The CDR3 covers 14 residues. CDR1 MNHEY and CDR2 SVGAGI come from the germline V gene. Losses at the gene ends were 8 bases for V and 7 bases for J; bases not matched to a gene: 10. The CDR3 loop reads CASGLRDRGGGYTF. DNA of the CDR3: TGTGCCAGCGGGCTCCGGGACAGGGGAGGTGGCTACACCTTC.

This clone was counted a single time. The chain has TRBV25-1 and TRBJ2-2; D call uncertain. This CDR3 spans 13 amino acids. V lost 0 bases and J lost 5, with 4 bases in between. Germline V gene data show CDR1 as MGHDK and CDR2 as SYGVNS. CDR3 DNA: TGTGCCAGCAGTGAATATTTAACCGGGGAGCTGTTTTTT. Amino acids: CASSEYLTGELFF.

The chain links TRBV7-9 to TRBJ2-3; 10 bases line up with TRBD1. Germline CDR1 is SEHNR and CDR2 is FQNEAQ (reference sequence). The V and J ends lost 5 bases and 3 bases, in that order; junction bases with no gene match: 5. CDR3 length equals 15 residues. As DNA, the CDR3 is TGTGCCAGCAGCGCCCCGGGACAGGGGACAGATACGCAGTATTTT. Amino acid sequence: CASSAPGQGTDTQYF.

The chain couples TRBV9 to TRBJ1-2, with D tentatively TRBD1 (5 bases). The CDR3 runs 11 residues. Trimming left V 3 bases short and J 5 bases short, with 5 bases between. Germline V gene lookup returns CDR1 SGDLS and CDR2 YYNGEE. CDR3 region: CASSEGYGYTF. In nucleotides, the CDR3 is TGTGCCAGCAGCGAGGGGTATGGCTACACCTTC.

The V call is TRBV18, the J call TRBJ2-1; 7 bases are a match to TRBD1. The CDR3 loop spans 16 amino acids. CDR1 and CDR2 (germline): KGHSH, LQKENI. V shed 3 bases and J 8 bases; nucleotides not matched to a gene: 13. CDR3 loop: CASSPLQGVRIDEQFF. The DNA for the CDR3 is TGTGCCAGCTCACCGCTCCAGGGGGTGAGGATCGATGAGCAGTTCTTC. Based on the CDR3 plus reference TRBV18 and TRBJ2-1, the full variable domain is NAGVMQNPRHLVRRRGQEARLRCSPMKGHSHVYWYRQLPEEGLKFMVYLQKENIIDESGMPKERFSAEFPKEGPSILRIQQVVRGDSAAYFCASSPLQGVRIDEQFFGPGTRLTVL.

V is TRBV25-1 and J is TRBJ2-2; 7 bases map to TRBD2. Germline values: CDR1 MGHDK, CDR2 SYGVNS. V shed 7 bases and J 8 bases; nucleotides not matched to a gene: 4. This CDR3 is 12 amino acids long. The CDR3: CASTSGVGELFF. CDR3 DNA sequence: TGTGCCAGCACGAGCGGGGTTGGGGAGCTGTTTTTT.

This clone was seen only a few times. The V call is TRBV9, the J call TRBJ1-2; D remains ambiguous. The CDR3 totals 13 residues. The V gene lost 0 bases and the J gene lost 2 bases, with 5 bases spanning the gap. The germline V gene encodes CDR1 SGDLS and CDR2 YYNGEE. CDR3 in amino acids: CASSVGGNYGYTF. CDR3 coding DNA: TGTGCCAGCAGCGTAGGAGGGAACTATGGCTACACCTTC.

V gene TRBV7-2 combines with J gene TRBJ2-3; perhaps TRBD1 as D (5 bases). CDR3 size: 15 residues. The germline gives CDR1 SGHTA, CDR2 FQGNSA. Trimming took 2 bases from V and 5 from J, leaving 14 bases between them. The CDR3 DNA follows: TGTGCCAGCAGCTTACTGGCGGTCAGGGAAGATACGCAGTATTTT. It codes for CASSLLAVREDTQYF.

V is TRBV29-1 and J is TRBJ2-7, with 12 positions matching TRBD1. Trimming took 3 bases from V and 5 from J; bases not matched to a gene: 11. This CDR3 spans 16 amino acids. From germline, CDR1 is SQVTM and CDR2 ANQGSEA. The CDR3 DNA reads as TGCAGCGTTGATTTCCCGGGACAGGGGGCGCTTCACGAGCAGTACTTC. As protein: CSVDFPGQGALHEQYF.